The 28 T cell receptor beta chains reported below all come from one sample, sequenced in a study of blood T cell repertoires in COVID-19 (dated by TCRdb to 2020 to 2022). The library relied on the immunoSEQ multiplex PCR assay. TCRdb provides this immuneACCESS table in a form limited to in-frame rearrangements. Some clones are lacking; in checked studies, under half of them reflect an unresolved V gene, and why the rest are absent is not known. The sample profile shows more than 110,000 clones; 60% to 80% of them were found once. Together, the top ten hold roughly 2.9% of the sample. Material: PBMCs or T cells enriched from blood (not recorded which). These receptors came from a woman aged 45-65 years who had recovered from COVID-19.

The chain carries TRBV5-1 and TRBJ1-4, with 7 nucleotides matching TRBD1. The CDR3 consists of 15 residues. CDR1 and CDR2 (germline): SGHRS, YFSETQ. For the CDR3, the DNA is TGCACCTACGGAACAGGGGACGCAACTAATGAAAAACTGTTTTTT. This encodes CTYGTGDATNEKLFF. Full variable domain (remainder filled in from reference TRBV5-1 and TRBJ1-4): KAGVTQTPRYLIKTRGQQVTLSCSPISGHRSVSWYQQTPGQGLQFLFEYFSETQRNKGNFPGRFSGRQFSNSRSEMNVSTLELGDSALYLCTYGTGDATNEKLFFGSGTQLSVL.

The gene calls are TRBV5-1 and TRBJ2-5; D is possibly TRBD2 (6 bases). The CDR3 consists of 14 residues. Germline V gene sequence: CDR1 SGHRS, CDR2 YFSETQ. V was clipped by 0 bases and J by 4 bases, with 10 bases between them. The CDR3 nucleotides are TGCGCCAGCAGCTTGGGCGCGGGGCCAGAGACCCAGTACTTC. Its translation is CASSLGAGPETQYF.

V and J are TRBV6-2 or TRBV6-3 and TRBJ2-1, with TRBD2 matching 8 bases. This CDR3 has 11 residues. The V and J ends lost 2 bases and 15 bases, in that order; junction bases with no gene match: 3. Germline CDR1 and CDR2: MNHEY and SVGEGT. The DNA for the CDR3 is TGTGCCAGCAGTTACGGAGGACTAGCGTTCTTC. It translates to CASSYGGLAFF.

This clone was seen a handful of times. This rearrangement joins TRBV19 to TRBJ2-5; possible D gene TRBD2, 6 bases. V was shortened by 5 bases and J by 2 bases, with 15 bases between the two germline ends. Germline values: CDR1 LNHDA, CDR2 SQIVND (reference sequence). The CDR3 has 15 amino acids. DNA for the CDR3: TGTGCCAGTAGTGGGGGGAAGGACTCACAAGAGACCCAGTACTTC. Its translation is CASSGGKDSQETQYF.

The J gene is TRBJ1-2, the V gene TRBV7-2; D might be TRBD1 (6 bases). CDR1 is SGHTA, CDR2 FQGNSA, per germline. The V gene lost 3 bases and the J gene lost 6 bases, with 14 bases spanning the gap. The length of the CDR3 is 14 residues. As DNA, the CDR3 is TGTGCCAGCAGCTTCAAAGGGGGAGGGAATGGCTACACCTTC. Translated: CASSFKGGGNGYTF.

The chain is built from TRBV27 and TRBJ1-6; tentative D call: TRBD1 (5 bases). V gave up 7 bases and J gave up 8 bases, with 9 bases separating them. The germline V gene has CDR1 MNHEY and CDR2 SMNVEV (reference sequence). CDR3 size: 12 residues. In DNA form, the CDR3 reads TGTGCCAGCAAGGGGCCGTATTCACCCCTCCACTTT. This sequence encodes CASKGPYSPLHF.

The chain couples TRBV18 to TRBJ2-5; maybe TRBD2 (6 bases). The germline gives CDR1 KGHSH, CDR2 LQKENI. The CDR3 has 17 residues. Trimming cost V 3 bases and J 2 bases, with 19 bases left between them. CDR3 in amino acids: CASSPGFGTRGQETQYF. In nucleotides, the CDR3 is TGTGCCAGCTCACCGGGGTTTGGGACTCGCGGGCAAGAGACCCAGTACTTC.

In its sample, this clone was seen a few times. CDR3 in amino acids: CASSFRRGLSYEQYF. In nucleotides, the CDR3 is TGTGCCAGCAGCTTTAGGCGGGGACTCTCCTACGAGCAGTACTTC. The genes are TRBV11-2 and TRBJ2-7, with D perhaps TRBD2 (6 bases). The germline V gene encodes CDR1 SGHAT and CDR2 FQNNGV. The CDR3 consists of 15 residues. V lost 3 bases to trimming and J lost 0 bases, with 12 bases between them.

In this sample, this clone turned up many times. This chain connects TRBV19 to TRBJ1-2, with TRBD1 matching 8 bases. Germline loops: CDR1 LNHDA, CDR2 SQIVND (reference sequence). There are 14 residues in the CDR3. V was pared by 5 bases and J by 0 bases, with 2 bases of the junction left unmatched. For the CDR3, the DNA is TGTGCCAGTAGTTTCAGGGGGCCTAACTATGGCTACACCTTC. This encodes CASSFRGPNYGYTF.

V usage is TRBV7-8 and J usage is TRBJ1-1, with 7 bases matching TRBD1. Germline trimming cut 5 bases from V and 11 bases from J; bases unmatched to any gene: 11. Germline CDR1 reads SGHVS; CDR2 reads FQNEAQ. The CDR3 has 13 amino acids. CDR3 nucleotide sequence: TGTGCCAGCAGCCCCCGGGACAGATGGCCCGCTTTCTTT. Translated, it gives CASSPRDRWPAFF.

About this clone itself: Additional DNA sequences in this sample encode the identical CDR3. The V and J genes are TRBV12-3 or TRBV12-4 and TRBJ1-2, with D perhaps matching TRBD1 (6 bases). CDR3 length: 13 residues. Trimming stripped 6 bases from V and 1 base from J, with 9 bases between. CDR3 DNA: TGTGCCAGCAGCCCGGACAGTAACTATGGCTACACCTTC. This codes for CASSPDSNYGYTF.

The rearrangement links TRBV7-9 to TRBJ1-4; the D gene is possibly TRBD1 (6 bases). This CDR3 has 16 amino acids. Trimming stripped 2 bases from V and 2 bases from J, with 12 bases between. Germline V gives CDR1 SEHNR, CDR2 FQNEAQ (reference sequence). CDR3 in DNA: TGTGCCAGCAGCTTATATCAGGGGATGACTAATGAAAAACTGTTTTTT. Its translation: CASSLYQGMTNEKLFF.

The J gene is TRBJ1-5, the V gene TRBV19; D remains ambiguous. Germline V gene lookup returns CDR1 LNHDA and CDR2 SQIVND (reference sequence). The CDR3 spans 13 residues. V lost 4 bases, J lost 3 bases, and 7 bases lay in between. The CDR3 spells CASSNTNNQPQHF. In DNA form, the CDR3 reads TGTGCCAGTAGTAATACAAACAATCAGCCCCAGCATTTT.

The chain carries TRBV7-8 and TRBJ2-7; D might be TRBD2 (6 bases). Per the germline V gene, CDR1 is SGHVS and CDR2 is FQNEAQ. CDR3 size: 14 residues. Trimming took off 3 bases at V and 4 bases at J, with 13 bases between the two ends. CDR3 residues: CASSFRPEGYEQYF. DNA of the CDR3: TGTGCCAGCAGCTTTCGTCCGGAGGGATACGAGCAGTACTTC.

The rearrangement links TRBV7-2 to TRBJ2-1; D not resolved. V was pared by 5 bases and J by 7 bases, with 9 bases between. The CDR3 spans 12 residues. Per the germline V gene, CDR1 is SGHTA and CDR2 is FQGNSA. CDR3 in amino acids: CASSPLRNEQFF. The DNA of the CDR3 is TGTGCCAGCAGCCCGCTTCGGAATGAGCAGTTCTTC.

Turning to this clone: The identical CDR3 is also encoded by other nucleotide sequences in the sample. The chain combines TRBV9 with TRBJ2-7, with D maybe TRBD2 (6 bases). Germline V gives CDR1 SGDLS, CDR2 YYNGEE. Trimming cost V 5 bases and J 0 bases, with 15 bases left between them. The CDR3 has 15 amino acids. This chain's CDR3 is CASSEERGSSYEQYF. CDR3 nucleotide sequence: TGTGCCAGCAGTGAGGAACGGGGGAGCTCCTACGAGCAGTACTTC.

The rearrangement joins TRBV27 to TRBJ2-7; TRBD1 aligns across 8 bases. This CDR3 has 13 residues. Trimming cost V 3 bases and J 6 bases; bases outside gene matches: 4. CDR1 is MNHEY and CDR2 is SMNVEV in the germline V gene (reference sequence). The CDR3 reads CASSFDRGTEQYF. Here the CDR3 DNA reads TGTGCCAGCAGTTTTGACAGGGGTACCGAGCAGTACTTC.

The J gene is TRBJ1-4, the V gene TRBV7-9; D possibly corresponds to TRBD1 (5 bases). V was pared by 5 bases and J by 0 bases, with 16 bases between. Germline-derived CDR1 and CDR2 are SEHNR and FQNEAQ (reference sequence). The CDR3 extends over 17 amino acids. The CDR3 DNA follows: TGTGCCAGCAGCCCGGCGGTGGGGGGATCAACTAATGAAAAACTGTTTTTT. This gives the protein CASSPAVGGSTNEKLFF. Supplemented by reference TRBV7-9 and TRBJ1-4, the full variable domain reads DTGVSQNPRHKITKRGQNVTFRCDPISEHNRLYWYRQTLGQGPEFLTYFQNEAQLEKSRLLSDRFSAERPKGSFSTLEIQRTEQGDSAMYLCASSPAVGGSTNEKLFFGSGTQLSVL.

This clone was detected many times. The chain combines TRBV2 with TRBJ2-1; 14 nucleotides align to TRBD2. Germline CDR1 SNHLY, CDR2 FYNNEI. The CDR3 is made up of 13 amino acids. V shed 4 bases and J 13 bases; nucleotides not matched to a gene: 3. The CDR3 sequence is CASSGGLAGDQFF. The CDR3 region has the DNA TGTGCCAGCAGTGGGGGACTAGCGGGAGATCAGTTCTTC.

In its sample, this clone was seen a few times. The rearrangement links TRBV27 to TRBJ1-5; no reliable D call. The V and J ends lost 4 bases and 2 bases respectively, with 18 bases between them. The CDR3 runs to 17 residues. CDR1 and CDR2 (germline): MNHEY, SMNVEV (reference sequence). CDR3 region: CASSSNLQGSGNQPQHF. For the CDR3, the DNA is TGTGCCAGCAGTTCGAATTTACAAGGGAGCGGCAATCAGCCCCAGCATTTT.

The V and J genes are TRBV3-1 (or the pseudogene TRBV3-2) and TRBJ1-2, with 7 positions matching TRBD1. The CDR3 consists of 15 residues. V dropped 6 bases and J dropped 0; count of bases not matched to a gene: 7. Looked up from germline, CDR1 is LGHDT and CDR2 is YNNKEL (reference sequence). In nucleotides, the CDR3 is TGTGCCAGCAGGACTTCGGACAGGCCTAACTATGGCTACACCTTC. It encodes CASRTSDRPNYGYTF.

The chain is built from TRBV5-1 and TRBJ2-2, with D possibly being TRBD1 (5 bases). Germline CDR1 reads SGHRS; CDR2 reads YFSETQ. V was cut by 3 bases and J by 7 bases, with 13 bases left in between. This CDR3 is 14 amino acids long. In nucleotides, the CDR3 is TGCGCCAGCAGCTGGGAAGGGGTAGGCGGGGAGCTGTTTTTT. It yields the protein CASSWEGVGGELFF.

The chain couples TRBV5-6 to TRBJ2-7; D is perhaps TRBD1 (6 bases). This CDR3 contains 13 residues. The V and J ends lost 4 bases and 3 bases respectively, with 11 bases between them. Germline V gene data show CDR1 as SGHDT and CDR2 as YYEEEE. The CDR3 reads CASSQGQNYEQYF. CDR3 sequence (DNA): TGTGCCAGCAGCCAAGGACAGAACTACGAGCAGTACTTC.

This clone was counted a few times. V is TRBV7-2 and J is TRBJ2-3; 9 bases agree with TRBD2. V shed 3 bases and J 7 bases; nucleotides not matched to a gene: 11. The germline V gene encodes CDR1 SGHTA and CDR2 FQGNSA. This CDR3 spans 16 amino acids. CDR3 protein: CASSFSRGSGGNTQYF. The CDR3 region has the DNA TGTGCCAGCAGCTTCTCGCGGGGTAGCGGGGGTAATACGCAGTATTTT.

V and J are TRBV11-2 and TRBJ1-5; D not resolved. The CDR3 totals 13 residues. Trimming took 0 bases from V and 11 from J, leaving 11 bases between them. CDR1 SGHAT and CDR2 FQNNGV come from the germline V gene. This chain's CDR3 is CASSLDPAGAQHF. The CDR3 nucleotides are TGTGCCAGCAGCTTAGATCCCGCCGGGGCCCAGCATTTT.

This clone was detected many times. The V call is TRBV7-3, the J call TRBJ1-1; the D is unclear. Germline values: CDR1 SGHTA, CDR2 FQGTGA. The V end was cut by 5 bases, the J end by 1 base, with 8 bases between. The CDR3 consists of 13 residues. CDR3 loop: CASSKQKNTEAFF. In DNA, the CDR3 is TGTGCCAGCAGCAAACAGAAGAACACTGAAGCTTTCTTT.

V and J are TRBV19 and TRBJ2-7; D unresolved. CDR3 length: 13 amino acids. Germline CDR1 LNHDA, CDR2 SQIVND (reference sequence). Trimming cost V 10 bases and J 2 bases, with 15 bases left between them. This CDR3 is CATLPRAPYEQYF. The DNA for the CDR3 is TGTGCCACCCTCCCAAGAGCTCCCTACGAGCAGTACTTC.

The chain has TRBV5-1 and TRBJ1-6; the D gene is possibly TRBD1 (5 bases). CDR1 is SGHRS and CDR2 is YFSETQ in the germline V gene. This CDR3 is built from 14 residues. V lost 4 bases and J 7 bases, leaving 12 bases between the germline ends. CDR3 DNA: TGCGCCAGCAGCCCGGGGGATGGGAATTCACCCCTCCACTTT. Encoded protein: CASSPGDGNSPLHF.